The rows below give T cell receptor beta chains drawn from one sample of a study of blood T cell repertoires in COVID-19. Produced via immunoSEQ multiplex PCR; TCRdb's table is partial and in-frame only. The data show more than 300,000 clones, with 90% seen just once and roughly 3.9% held by the top ten. The material sequenced was PBMCs or T cells enriched from blood (not recorded which). These receptors were taken from a woman in her twenties or thirties who had been exposed to COVID-19. The CDR3 runs from the conserved cysteine through the conserved F or W. The D gene is left open where the match is weak. Only some rows state a clone size, as once, few, many or a class for expanded clones.

abundance	v_gene	j_gene	d_gene	CDR3aa	CDR3nt
-	TRBV7-9	TRBJ1-2	-	CASSLSSQGVSYGYTF	TGTGCCAGCAGCTTAAGTTCACAGGGAGTGAGCTATGGCTACACCTTC
-	TRBV18	TRBJ2-5	-	CASSPRVGVGETQYF	TGTGCCAGCTCACCACGAGTCGGGGTTGGGGAGACCCAGTACTTC
-	TRBV4-2	TRBJ1-2	TRBD1	CASSQDQEGGNYGYTF	TGTGCCAGCAGCCAAGATCAGGAAGGGGGCAACTATGGCTACACCTTC
once	TRBV6-5	TRBJ2-7	TRBD2	CASSQPGLSYEQYF	TGTGCCAGCAGCCAACCGGGACTAAGCTACGAGCAGTACTTC
-	TRBV6-5	TRBJ2-3	TRBD1	CATRDSLKWAQYF	TGTGCCACCCGGGACAGTCTAAAGTGGGCGCAGTATTTT
-	TRBV25-1	TRBJ1-2	TRBD1	CASSDSSAGGAYGYTF	TGTGCCAGCAGTGATAGCTCGGCAGGGGGCGCATATGGCTACACCTTC
few	TRBV11-2	TRBJ2-7	TRBD1	CASSFGTEAYEQYF	TGTGCCAGCAGCTTCGGGACAGAAGCTTACGAGCAGTACTTC
-	TRBV23-1	TRBJ1-2	TRBD1	CASSRRQGGICGYTF	TGCGCCAGCAGTCGAAGACAGGGGGGAATTTGTGGCTACACCTTC
-	TRBV18	TRBJ1-5	TRBD1	CASSPFSQGTGGYQPQHF	TGTGCCAGCTCACCCTTCAGCCAGGGGACAGGGGGGTATCAGCCCCAGCATTTT
-	TRBV3-1/TRBV3-2	TRBJ2-5	TRBD2	CASSPRTSGGETQYF	TGTGCCAGCAGCCCCAGGACTAGCGGGGGGGAGACCCAGTACTTC
-	TRBV19	TRBJ1-1	-	CASSIGRGNVNTEAFF	TGTGCCAGTAGTATTGGTAGGGGAAATGTAAACACTGAAGCTTTCTTT
-	TRBV9	TRBJ1-1	TRBD1	CASSTTGVTEAFF	TGTGCCAGCAGCACCACAGGGGTGACTGAAGCTTTCTTT
-	TRBV3-1/TRBV3-2	TRBJ2-5	-	CASSLRGQETQYF	TGTGCCAGCAGCCTACGGGGCCAAGAGACCCAGTACTTC
-	TRBV6-5	TRBJ1-1	TRBD1	CASSPPGTGEAFF	TGTGCCAGCAGTCCCCCCGGGACAGGTGAAGCTTTCTTT
-	TRBV2	TRBJ1-5	-	CASSEYWVGTGGQPQHF	TGTGCCAGCAGTGAGTATTGGGTCGGGACCGGGGGTCAGCCCCAGCATTTT
-	TRBV10-3	TRBJ1-4	-	CAISKQGYDEKLFF	TGTGCCATCAGCAAACAGGGATATGATGAAAAACTGTTTTTT